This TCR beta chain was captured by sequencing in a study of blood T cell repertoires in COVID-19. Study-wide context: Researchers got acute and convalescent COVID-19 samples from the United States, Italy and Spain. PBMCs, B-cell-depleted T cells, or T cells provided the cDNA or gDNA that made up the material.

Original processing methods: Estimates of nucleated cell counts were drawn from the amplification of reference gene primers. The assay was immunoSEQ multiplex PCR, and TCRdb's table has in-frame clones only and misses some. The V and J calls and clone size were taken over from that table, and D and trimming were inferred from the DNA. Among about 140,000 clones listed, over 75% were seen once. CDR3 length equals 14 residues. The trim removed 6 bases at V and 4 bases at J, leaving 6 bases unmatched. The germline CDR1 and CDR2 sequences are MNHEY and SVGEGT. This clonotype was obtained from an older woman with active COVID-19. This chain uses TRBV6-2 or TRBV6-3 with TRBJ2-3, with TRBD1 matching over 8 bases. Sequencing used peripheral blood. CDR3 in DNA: TGTGCCAGCAGCCGTCCAGGGGGCTCAGATACGCAGTATTTT. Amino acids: CASSRPGGSDTQYF.